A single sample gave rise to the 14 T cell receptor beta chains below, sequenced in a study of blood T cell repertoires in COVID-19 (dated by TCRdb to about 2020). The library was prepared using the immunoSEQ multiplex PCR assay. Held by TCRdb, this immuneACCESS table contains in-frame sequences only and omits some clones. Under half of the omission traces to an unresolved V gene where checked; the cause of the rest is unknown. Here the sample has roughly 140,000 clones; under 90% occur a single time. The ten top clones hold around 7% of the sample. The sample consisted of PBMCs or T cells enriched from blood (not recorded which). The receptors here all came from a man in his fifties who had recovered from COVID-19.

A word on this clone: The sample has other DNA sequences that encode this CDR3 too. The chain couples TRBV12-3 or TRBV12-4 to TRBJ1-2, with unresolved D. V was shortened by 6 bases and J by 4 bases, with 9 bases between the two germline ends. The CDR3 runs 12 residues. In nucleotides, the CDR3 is TGTGCCAGCAGCGGAGGCTTCTATGGCTACACCTTC. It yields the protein CASSGGFYGYTF.

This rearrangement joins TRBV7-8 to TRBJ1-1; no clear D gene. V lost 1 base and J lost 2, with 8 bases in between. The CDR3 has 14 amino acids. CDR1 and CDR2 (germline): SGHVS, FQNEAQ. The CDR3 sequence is CASSLVSTNTEAFF. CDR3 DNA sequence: TGTGCCAGCAGCTTAGTTTCCACAAACACTGAAGCTTTCTTT.

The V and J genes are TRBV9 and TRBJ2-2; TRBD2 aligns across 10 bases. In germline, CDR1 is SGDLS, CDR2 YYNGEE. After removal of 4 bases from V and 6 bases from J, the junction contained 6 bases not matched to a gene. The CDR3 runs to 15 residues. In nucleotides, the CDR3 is TGTGCCAGCAGCCCCACTAGCGGGGATCCCGGGGAGCTGTTTTTT. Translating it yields CASSPTSGDPGELFF.

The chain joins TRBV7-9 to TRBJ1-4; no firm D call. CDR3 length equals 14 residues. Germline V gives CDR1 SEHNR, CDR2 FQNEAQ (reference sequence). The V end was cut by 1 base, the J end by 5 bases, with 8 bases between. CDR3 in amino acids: CASSLDRGNEKLFF. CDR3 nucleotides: TGTGCCAGCAGCTTAGACCGGGGAAATGAAAAACTGTTTTTT. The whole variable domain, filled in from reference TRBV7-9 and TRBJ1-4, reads DTGVSQNPRHKITKRGQNVTFRCDPISEHNRLYWYRQTLGQGPEFLTYFQNEAQLEKSRLLSDRFSAERPKGSFSTLEIQRTEQGDSAMYLCASSLDRGNEKLFFGSGTQLSVL.

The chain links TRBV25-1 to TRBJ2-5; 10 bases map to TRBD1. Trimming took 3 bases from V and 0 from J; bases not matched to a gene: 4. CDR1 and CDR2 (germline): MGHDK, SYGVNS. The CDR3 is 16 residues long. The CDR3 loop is CASSDGQGEYQETQYF. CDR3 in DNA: TGTGCCAGCAGTGATGGACAGGGGGAGTACCAAGAGACCCAGTACTTC.

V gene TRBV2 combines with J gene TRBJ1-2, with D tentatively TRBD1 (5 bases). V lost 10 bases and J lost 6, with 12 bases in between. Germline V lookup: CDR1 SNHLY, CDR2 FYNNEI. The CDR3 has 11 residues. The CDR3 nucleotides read TGTGCCACCGCAGGGTCAGATGGCTACACCTTC. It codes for CATAGSDGYTF. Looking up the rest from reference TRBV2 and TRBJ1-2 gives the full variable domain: EPEVTQTPSHQVTQMGQEVILRCVPISNHLYFYWYRQILGQKVEFLVSFYNNEISEKSEIFDDQFSVERPDGSNFTLKIRSTKLEDSAMYFCATAGSDGYTFGSGTRLTVV.

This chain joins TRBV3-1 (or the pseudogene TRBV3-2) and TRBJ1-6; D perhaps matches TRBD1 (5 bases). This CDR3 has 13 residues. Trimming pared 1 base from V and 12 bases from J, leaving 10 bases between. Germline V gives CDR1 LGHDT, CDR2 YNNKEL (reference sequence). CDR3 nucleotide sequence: TGTGCCAGCAGCCAAGCGGGCAGGGAACCCCTCCACTTT. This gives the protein CASSQAGREPLHF.

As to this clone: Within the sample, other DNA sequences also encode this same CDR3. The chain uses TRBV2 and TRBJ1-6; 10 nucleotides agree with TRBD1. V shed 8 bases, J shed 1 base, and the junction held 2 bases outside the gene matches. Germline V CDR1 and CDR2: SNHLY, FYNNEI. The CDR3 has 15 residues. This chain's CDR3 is CASRDRGSYNSPLHF. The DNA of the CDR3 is TGTGCCAGCCGGGACAGGGGTTCCTATAATTCACCCCTCCACTTT.

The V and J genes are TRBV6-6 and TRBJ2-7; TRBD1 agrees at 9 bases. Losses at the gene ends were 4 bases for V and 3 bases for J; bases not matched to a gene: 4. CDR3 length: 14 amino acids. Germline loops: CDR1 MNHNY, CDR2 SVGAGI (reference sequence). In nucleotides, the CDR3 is TGTGCCAGCAGTTTCGGACAGGGGTTCTACGAGCAGTACTTC. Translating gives CASSFGQGFYEQYF.

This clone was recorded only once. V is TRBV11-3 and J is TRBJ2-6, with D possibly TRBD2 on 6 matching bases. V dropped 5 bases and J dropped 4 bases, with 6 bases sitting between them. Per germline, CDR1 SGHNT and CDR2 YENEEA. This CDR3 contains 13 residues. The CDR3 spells CASSAGGANVLTF. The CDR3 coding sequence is TGTGCCAGCAGCGCGGGGGGGGCCAACGTCCTGACTTTC.

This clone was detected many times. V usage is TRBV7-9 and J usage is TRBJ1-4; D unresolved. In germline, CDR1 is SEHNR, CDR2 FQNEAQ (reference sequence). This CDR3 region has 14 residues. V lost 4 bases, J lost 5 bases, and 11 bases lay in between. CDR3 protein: CASSSGRENEKLFF. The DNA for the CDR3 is TGTGCCAGCAGCTCGGGTAGGGAGAATGAAAAACTGTTTTTT.

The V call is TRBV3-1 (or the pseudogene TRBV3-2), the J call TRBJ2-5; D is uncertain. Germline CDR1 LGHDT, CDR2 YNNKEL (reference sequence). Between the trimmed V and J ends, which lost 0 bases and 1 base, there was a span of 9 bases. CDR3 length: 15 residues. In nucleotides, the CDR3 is TGTGCCAGCAGCCAAGATCCTAGACCCCAAGAGACCCAGTACTTC. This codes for CASSQDPRPQETQYF.

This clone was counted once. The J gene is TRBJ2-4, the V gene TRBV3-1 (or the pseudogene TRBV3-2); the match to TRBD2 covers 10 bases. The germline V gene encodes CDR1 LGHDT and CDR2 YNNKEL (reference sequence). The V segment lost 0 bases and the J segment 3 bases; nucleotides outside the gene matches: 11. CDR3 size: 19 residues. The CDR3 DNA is TGTGCCAGCAGCCAAGACGCCGTTCGGACTAGCGGAAACAAAAACATTCAGTACTTC. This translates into CASSQDAVRTSGNKNIQYF.

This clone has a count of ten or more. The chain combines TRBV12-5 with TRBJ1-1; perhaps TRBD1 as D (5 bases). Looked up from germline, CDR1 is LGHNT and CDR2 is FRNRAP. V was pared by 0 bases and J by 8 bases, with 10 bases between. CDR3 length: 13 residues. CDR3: CASGLVRGAEAFF. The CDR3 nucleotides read TGTGCTAGTGGTTTGGTACGTGGGGCAGAAGCTTTCTTT.